Included here is one T cell receptor beta chain sequence, with context. This record belongs to a study of blood T cell repertoires in COVID-19. Study at large: Italy, Spain and the United States were the sources of the convalescent and acute COVID-19 samples. The analysed material was cDNA or gDNA that came from T cells, B-cell-depleted T cells, or PBMCs.

As originally analysed: Estimation of nucleated cell counts was performed using reference gene primer amplification. TCRdb keeps only in-frame clones here, not all; method: immunoSEQ multiplex PCR. The V and J calls and clone size are taken from that table; D and trimming were inferred from the DNA. The table shows roughly 190,000 clones, with 84% occurring only once. This CDR3 contains 14 residues. Germline V lookup: CDR1 SGHRS, CDR2 YFSETQ. Trimming shortened V by 4 bases and J by 1 base, and 12 bases separated the two germline ends. This sequence was found in a woman between 70 and 85 years old with active or convalescent COVID-19. The chain combines TRBV5-1 with TRBJ2-7; TRBD1 is a possible D gene (6 bases). The specimen sequenced was peripheral blood. The CDR3 sequence: CASSPYGQSYEQYF. DNA of the CDR3: TGCGCCAGCAGCCCGTATGGACAGTCCTACGAGCAGTACTTC.